Each of the 25 T cell receptor beta chains below was sequenced from the same sample in a study of OX40 agonist ivuxolimab in advanced cancers. The protocol was immunoSEQ multiplex PCR, while the TCRdb copy is restricted to in-frame clones and leaves out a portion. The sample includes fewer than 20,000 clones, 70% to 90% of them seen just once. Sequencing used CD4+ or CD8+ T cells sorted from blood, obtained in a trial of the OX40 agonist ivuxolimab. The source of these receptors is an adult with an advanced solid tumor such as melanoma, head and neck, liver or kidney cancer.

This chain connects TRBV19 to TRBJ1-2; TRBD1 matches 8 bases. The CDR3 spans 14 residues. Germline CDR1 and CDR2: LNHDA and SQIVND (reference sequence). J was trimmed by 8 bases and V by 6 bases; bases with no gene match: 11. This CDR3 reads CASSPPQGARGYTF. In nucleotides, the CDR3 is TGTGCCAGTAGCCCCCCCCAGGGGGCGAGGGGCTACACCTTC.

This clone was found once. This chain links TRBV30 with TRBJ2-2; no definite D call. Deletions cut 3 bases from V and 0 bases from J, with 5 bases between. There are 13 residues in the CDR3. Germline lookup yields CDR1 GTSNPN and CDR2 SVGIG (reference sequence). The CDR3 reads CAWRGTNTGELFF. In DNA form, the CDR3 reads TGTGCCTGGAGGGGCACGAACACCGGGGAGCTGTTTTTT.

V usage is TRBV15 and J usage is TRBJ2-4, with D possibly being TRBD2 (6 bases). From germline, CDR1 is LNHNV and CDR2 YYDKDF (reference sequence). V gave up 2 bases and J gave up 7 bases, with 15 bases separating them. This CDR3 spans 15 amino acids. CDR3 nucleotides: TGTGCCACCAGCAGACCGTCGGGAGAACGGAACATTCAGTACTTC. Translation: CATSRPSGERNIQYF.

This clone was counted between two and nine times. The chain couples TRBV28 to TRBJ1-5; D not certain. This CDR3 has 14 residues. V gave up 4 bases and J gave up 0 bases, with 7 bases separating them. CDR1 and CDR2 from the germline V gene are MDHEN and SYDVKM. CDR3 region: CASSSGGSNQPQHF. CDR3 nucleotides: TGTGCCAGCAGTTCGGGAGGTAGCAATCAGCCCCAGCATTTT.

The genes are TRBV28 and TRBJ1-6; 8 bases fit TRBD1. The CDR3 spans 15 residues. The V gene's germline CDR1 is MDHEN and CDR2 SYDVKM. V was clipped by 4 bases and J by 5 bases; unmatched bases: 4. The CDR3 loop reads CASSSAGGDNSPLHF. The CDR3 DNA is TGTGCCAGCAGTTCTGCAGGGGGCGATAATTCACCCCTCCACTTT.

The chain employs TRBV7-9 and TRBJ2-1, with 10 bases identical to TRBD2. Looked up from germline, CDR1 is SEHNR and CDR2 is FQNEAQ (reference sequence). Germline trimming cut 2 bases from V and 9 bases from J; bases unmatched to any gene: 7. The CDR3 contains 15 residues. The chain's CDR3 is CASSLSSSGSLEQFF. CDR3 nucleotide sequence: TGTGCCAGCAGCTTATCGTCTAGCGGGAGCCTTGAGCAGTTCTTC. Full variable domain (rest looked up from reference TRBV7-9 and TRBJ2-1): DTGVSQNPRHKITKRGQNVTFRCDPISEHNRLYWYRQTLGQGPEFLTYFQNEAQLEKSRLLSDRFSAERPKGSFSTLEIQRTEQGDSAMYLCASSLSSSGSLEQFFGPGTRLTVL.

The chain employs TRBV4-1 and TRBJ2-1; TRBD2 might be the D (6 bases). V lost 0 bases and J lost 7, with 13 bases in between. The CDR3 spans 15 residues. Per germline, CDR1 MGHRA and CDR2 YSYEKL. The CDR3 DNA reads as TGCGCCAGCAGCCAAGATTTAGGGACTTTAAATGAGCAGTTCTTC. Its translation is CASSQDLGTLNEQFF.

This chain connects TRBV28 to TRBJ2-3; D tentatively reads TRBD1 or TRBD2 (5 bases each). Germline loops: CDR1 MDHEN, CDR2 SYDVKM. CDR3 length equals 16 residues. V was cut by 4 bases and J by 0 bases, with 14 bases left in between. The CDR3 here is CASSSFFGTSTDTQYF. The CDR3 DNA is TGTGCCAGCAGTTCATTTTTCGGGACCAGCACAGATACGCAGTATTTT.

This chain connects TRBV18 to TRBJ2-1; 10 nucleotides line up with TRBD2. CDR1 and CDR2 from the germline V gene are KGHSH and LQKENI. The CDR3 contains 16 residues. V lost 3 bases to trimming and J lost 3 bases; unmatched junction nucleotides: 5. The CDR3 reads CASSPPGLADYNEQFF. CDR3 sequence (DNA): TGTGCCAGCTCACCCCCCGGACTAGCGGACTACAATGAGCAGTTCTTC.

The rearrangement joins TRBV18 to TRBJ2-1; D ambiguous. Germline V gene sequence: CDR1 KGHSH, CDR2 LQKENI. Trimming removed 3 bases at V and 3 bases at J, with 9 bases between. The CDR3 length is 14 residues. In DNA form, the CDR3 reads TGTGCCAGCTCACCCACAGTGAACTACAATGAGCAGTTCTTC. This translates into CASSPTVNYNEQFF.

The chain is built from TRBV29-1 and TRBJ2-5; D is perhaps TRBD2 (6 bases). The CDR3 spans 15 residues. Looked up from germline, CDR1 is SQVTM and CDR2 is ANQGSEA. Deletions cut 2 bases from V and 5 bases from J, with 18 bases between. The CDR3 bases are TGCAGCGTTGAACCTTCGGGAGCTTGGGGGGAGACCCAGTACTTC. Translation: CSVEPSGAWGETQYF.

V and J are TRBV21-1 and TRBJ2-1; TRBD2 reflects the table's D call only, with no check against the DNA. TRBV21-1 is tagged as a pseudogene. CDR3 length: 16 residues. Here the CDR3 DNA reads TGTGCCAGCAGCTTCACTCTAGCGGCCCTCCCCAATGAGCAGTTCTTC. Protein product: CASSFTLAALPNEQFF.

The genes are TRBV5-4 and TRBJ2-7, with a tentative D call TRBD2 (6 bases). The CDR3 contains 15 residues. The V gene's germline CDR1 is SGHNT and CDR2 YYREEE (reference sequence). V gave up 2 bases and J gave up 4 bases, with 16 bases separating them. The CDR3 loop is CASSFGWEAGYEQYF. CDR3 in DNA: TGTGCCAGCAGCTTCGGGTGGGAGGCCGGGTACGAGCAGTACTTC.

This rearrangement joins TRBV5-4 to TRBJ1-6, with 7 bases lining up with TRBD1. There are 15 residues in the CDR3. V lost 1 base and J lost 7; bases outside the gene matches: 5. The germline CDR1 and CDR2 sequences are SGHNT and YYREEE (reference sequence). The CDR3 is CASSLNRGGNSPLHF. The CDR3 nucleotides are TGTGCCAGCAGCTTGAACAGGGGCGGCAATTCACCCCTCCACTTT.

This clone showed up just once. The CDR3 DNA reads TGTGCCTGGGACGGGACAGCAAACACTGAAGCTTTCTTT. Translation: CAWDGTANTEAFF. This sequence joins TRBV30 and TRBJ1-1; 7 positions match TRBD1. CDR3 length: 13 amino acids. V dropped 5 bases and J dropped 2; count of bases not matched to a gene: 5. Looked up from germline, CDR1 is GTSNPN and CDR2 is SVGIG (reference sequence).

V gene TRBV6-6 combines with J gene TRBJ2-7; a weak D match, TRBD2 (6 bases). This CDR3 is built from 14 residues. V was shortened by 6 bases and J by 1 base, with 13 bases between the two germline ends. The germline gives CDR1 MNHNY, CDR2 SVGAGI (reference sequence). CDR3 DNA: TGTGCCAGCAGCCTCGACGGGACTTCCTACGAGCAGTACTTC. Protein sequence: CASSLDGTSYEQYF.

CDR3 bases: TGTGCCAGCAGTACCACCTCAAATTCCTACGAGCAGTACTTC. Residues: CASSTTSNSYEQYF. The chain is built from TRBV27 and TRBJ2-7; D not certain. Germline assignment: CDR1 MNHEY and CDR2 SMNVEV (reference sequence). The CDR3 totals 14 residues. Trimming took 5 bases from V and 1 from J, leaving 12 bases between them.

V is TRBV6-1 and J is TRBJ2-1; unclear D gene. Between the trimmed V and J ends, which lost 6 bases and 12 bases, there was a span of 15 bases. Germline CDR1 MNHNS, CDR2 SASEGT. The CDR3 loop spans 12 amino acids. For the CDR3, the DNA is TGTGCCAGCAGGGACGACCGCCCGGGGCAGTTCTTC. Amino acid sequence: CASRDDRPGQFF.

The chain employs TRBV12-5 and TRBJ2-5, with 7 bases matching TRBD1. Germline CDR1 LGHNT, CDR2 FRNRAP. The CDR3 extends over 15 amino acids. V was clipped by 1 base and J by 5 bases; unmatched bases: 7. The CDR3 spells CASGLGTGVLETQYF. Here the CDR3 DNA reads TGTGCTAGTGGTTTGGGGACAGGCGTTCTGGAGACCCAGTACTTC.

This clone came up a few times. The chain joins TRBV2 to TRBJ2-7; 9 bases align to TRBD1. Unmatched junction bases numbered 1, after V lost 10 bases and J lost 3 bases. CDR1 is SNHLY, CDR2 FYNNEI, per germline. The CDR3 extends over 11 amino acids. DNA for the CDR3: TGTGCCACGGGACAGGGCTACGAGCAGTACTTC. Its protein product is CATGQGYEQYF.

The rearrangement links TRBV19 to TRBJ2-3; TRBD1 aligns across 10 bases. Per germline, CDR1 LNHDA and CDR2 SQIVND (reference sequence). V lost 9 bases, J lost 5 bases, and 8 bases stayed unmatched. This CDR3 is 14 amino acids long. CDR3 residues: CASEATGGRDTQYF. Written as DNA, the CDR3 is TGTGCCAGCGAAGCGACAGGGGGCAGAGATACGCAGTATTTT.

The chain couples TRBV7-3 to TRBJ1-6, with a tentative D call TRBD1 (6 bases). Germline V gives CDR1 SGHTA, CDR2 FQGTGA. The ends were cut back, 1 base at V and 4 bases at J, with 17 bases in the middle. The CDR3 spans 18 residues. The CDR3 here is CASSLRETGSGYNSPLHF. The CDR3 bases are TGTGCCAGCAGCTTAAGGGAAACAGGGTCAGGGTATAATTCACCCCTCCACTTT.

This chain links TRBV21-1 with TRBJ2-2; the listed D gene, TRBD1, was not tested against the DNA. TRBV21-1 counts as a pseudogene. The CDR3 loop spans 14 amino acids. The CDR3 loop reads CASSSRDRGRELFF. CDR3 bases: TGTGCCAGCAGCTCCCGGGACAGGGGTCGTGAGCTGTTTTTT.

The chain employs TRBV15 and TRBJ2-5, with D tentatively TRBD1 (5 bases). CDR1 is LNHNV and CDR2 is YYDKDF in the germline V gene (reference sequence). The V end was cut by 0 bases, the J end by 5 bases, with 7 bases between. The CDR3 has 13 residues. The CDR3 loop reads CATSRDPGETQYF. CDR3 bases: TGTGCCACCAGCAGAGATCCAGGGGAGACCCAGTACTTC.

The chain is built from TRBV7-9 and TRBJ2-7, with 7 bases identical to TRBD1. The ends lost 6 bases at V and 5 bases at J; junction bases unmatched: 7. Germline-derived CDR1 and CDR2 are SEHNR and FQNEAQ (reference sequence). The length of the CDR3 is 13 residues. This chain's CDR3 is CASSYRGWDEQYF. CDR3 sequence (DNA): TGTGCCAGCAGTTACAGGGGCTGGGACGAGCAGTACTTC.